This T cell receptor beta chain was sequenced during a study of cytomegalovirus exposure and HLA in healthy donors. Turning to the study itself: Within an early data release were about 85 million unique TCRs drawn from HLA-typed donors. Study results and limitations: Owing to their indistinguishability, certain V segments, notably TRBV6-2 and TRBV6-3, were excluded. CMV antigen specificity of a few CMV-associated chains was confirmed in vitro. It was reported that the classifier diagnosed cytomegalovirus status with high specificity and sensitivity in both the original and validation cohorts.

With 60 Vbeta and 13 Jbeta primers, the PCR was carried out. The table came from immunoSEQ multiplex PCR; TCRdb's copy has only in-frame clones and leaves some out. The ten most abundant clones cover 3.6% of a sample with roughly 120,000 clones. Comment on this clone: As yet, its antigen is unknown.

Germline CDR1 and CDR2: MNHNS and SASEGT. The CDR3 contains 13 residues. V dropped 0 bases and J dropped 3 bases, with 5 bases sitting between them. The source of this sequence is a man between 18 and 29 years old in good health and CMV-seronegative. Sequenced input: PBMCs. The chain joins TRBV6-1 to TRBJ1-1; no clear D. CDR3 in DNA: TGTGCCAGCAGTGAAGCTGGCCACACTGAAGCTTTCTTT. Translating it yields CASSEAGHTEAFF.